This TCR beta chain is from a study of blood T cell repertoires in COVID-19. The repertoire was sequenced with immunoSEQ multiplex PCR; TCRdb's copy has only in-frame clones and lacks some. The table includes tens of thousands of clones, about 80% detected once. Trimming pared 0 bases from V and 4 bases from J, leaving 21 bases between. Per the germline V gene, CDR1 is SGHDN and CDR2 is FVKESK. The CDR3 covers 19 residues. This chain connects TRBV14 to TRBJ2-2, with D possibly matching TRBD1 (5 bases). The sequenced sample was peripheral blood. This receptor was obtained from a man between 65 and 80 years old with acute or convalescent COVID-19. The DNA of the CDR3 is TGTGCCAGCAGCCAAGATCGAATCAGGGAAGGTTACACCACCGGGGAGCTGTTTTTT. It encodes CASSQDRIREGYTTGELFF.